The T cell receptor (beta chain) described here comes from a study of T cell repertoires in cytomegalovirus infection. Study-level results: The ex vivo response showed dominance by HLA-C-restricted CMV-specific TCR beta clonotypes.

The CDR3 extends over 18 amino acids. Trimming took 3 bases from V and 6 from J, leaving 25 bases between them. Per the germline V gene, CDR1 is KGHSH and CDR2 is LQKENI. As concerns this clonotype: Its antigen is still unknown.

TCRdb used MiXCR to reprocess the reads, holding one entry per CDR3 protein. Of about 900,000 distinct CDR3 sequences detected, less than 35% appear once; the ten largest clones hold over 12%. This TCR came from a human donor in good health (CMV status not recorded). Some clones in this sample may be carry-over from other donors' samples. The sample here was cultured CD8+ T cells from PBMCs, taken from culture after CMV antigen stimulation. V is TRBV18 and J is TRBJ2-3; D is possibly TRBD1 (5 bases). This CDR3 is CASSPPEGARGRVDTQYF. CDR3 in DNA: TGTGCCAGCTCACCGCCAGAAGGGGCAAGGGGTAGAGTGGATACGCAGTATTTT.